The rows below give T cell receptor beta chains drawn from one sample of a study of blood T cell repertoires in COVID-19. The protocol was immunoSEQ multiplex PCR, while the TCRdb copy is restricted to in-frame clones and leaves out a portion. The data show about 160,000 clones, around 85% seen once. The sample consisted of peripheral blood. Receptors were obtained from a man aged 55 to 70 who had recovered from COVID-19. Both conserved end residues are part of each CDR3. A D gene is named only where the DNA matches it firmly. Size values are once, few and many counts, or a class for expanded clones, and some rows have none.

length,size,V,J,D,CDR3,DNA
17,NA,TRBV2,TRBJ2-6,TRBD1,CASTGQGKLSGANVLTF,TGTGCCAGCACGGGACAGGGGAAGCTCTCTGGGGCCAACGTCCTGACTTTC
17,many,TRBV6-6,TRBJ1-1,TRBD1,CASSPTGTGTLNTEAFF,TGTGCCAGCAGTCCGACCGGGACAGGGACCCTCAACACTGAAGCTTTCTTT
14,NA,TRBV5-1,TRBJ1-6,TRBD1,CASSLGQGNSPLHF,TGCGCCAGCAGCTTGGGACAGGGAAATTCACCCCTCCACTTT
15,NA,TRBV2,TRBJ1-5,TRBD1,CASSGGQEGNQPQHF,TGTGCCAGCAGCGGGGGACAGGAGGGCAATCAGCCCCAGCATTTT
13,NA,TRBV7-2,TRBJ2-3,NA,CASSRNAGDTQYF,TGTGCCAGCAGCCGCAATGCAGGGGATACGCAGTATTTT
13,NA,TRBV27,TRBJ2-3,NA,CASSLQGSDTQYF,TGTGCCAGCAGTTTACAGGGGTCGGATACGCAGTATTTT
16,once,TRBV7-2,TRBJ1-1,NA,CASSNPPGRGNTEAFF,TGTGCCAGCAGCAATCCCCCCGGGCGGGGGAACACTGAAGCTTTCTTT
14,NA,TRBV7-7,TRBJ2-1,TRBD2,CASSASGEYNEQFF,TGTGCTAGCAGCGCGAGCGGGGAGTACAATGAGCAGTTCTTC
13,once,TRBV9,TRBJ1-2,NA,CASSGGRIYGYTF,TGTGCCAGCAGCGGGGGGCGCATCTATGGCTACACCTTC
15,once,TRBV7-2,TRBJ1-6,TRBD1,CASSNPGTGYSPLHF,TGTGCCAGCAGCAATCCCGGGACAGGGTATTCACCCCTCCACTTT
13,NA,TRBV6-5,TRBJ1-3,NA,CASLGTAGNTIYF,TGTGCCAGCCTGGGTACAGCAGGAAACACCATATATTTT
14,NA,TRBV5-6,TRBJ1-4,NA,CASSSPGGIEKLFF,TGTGCCAGCAGCTCCCCCGGGGGAATTGAAAAACTGTTTTTT
15,NA,TRBV7-9,TRBJ1-4,NA,CASSLTQGIGEKLFF,TGTGCCAGCAGCTTAACTCAGGGGATAGGAGAAAAACTGTTTTTT
15,NA,TRBV19,TRBJ1-2,TRBD1,CASSTGDSVNYGYTF,TGTGCCAGTAGTACCGGGGACAGCGTTAACTATGGCTACACCTTC
16,NA,TRBV15,TRBJ2-5,TRBD1,CATSRHRTGGSEAQYF,TGTGCCACCAGCAGACATAGGACAGGGGGCAGTGAAGCCCAGTACTTC
18,NA,TRBV5-1,TRBJ1-1,TRBD1,CASRVHPGQGDLNTEAFF,TGCGCCAGCAGGGTTCATCCGGGACAGGGTGATTTGAACACTGAAGCTTTCTTT
15,once,TRBV27,TRBJ2-7,NA,CASSFSLLIGGEQYF,TGTGCCAGCAGTTTCTCCCTCCTTATCGGGGGCGAGCAGTACTTC
17,NA,TRBV30,TRBJ1-4,TRBD1,CAYSDRDKSFLNEKLFF,TGTGCCTACAGCGACAGGGATAAAAGTTTCCTCAATGAAAAACTGTTTTTT
13,NA,TRBV29-1,TRBJ1-2,NA,CSVVARLSYGYTF,TGCAGCGTTGTGGCCAGGCTTTCCTATGGCTACACCTTC
14,NA,TRBV27,TRBJ1-1,NA,CASSPGDRYSEAFF,TGTGCCAGCAGTCCCGGAGACAGGTACAGTGAAGCTTTCTTT
13,NA,TRBV5-1,TRBJ2-7,NA,CASSLGGGDEQYF,TGCGCCAGCAGCTTAGGGGGGGGCGACGAGCAGTACTTC
15,NA,TRBV18,TRBJ1-6,TRBD1,CASSPPGQLLSPLHF,TGTGCCAGCTCACCACCGGGACAGCTCCTTTCACCCCTCCACTTT